Listed below are T cell receptor beta chains from one sample, sequenced in a study of T cells in Graves' hyperthyroidism and ophthalmopathy. One entry per CDR3 protein, called by TCRdb with MiXCR from the multiplex PCR reads. The table records approximately 330,000 distinct CDR3 sequences, around a sixth of them present only once. Input material: blood. These receptor sequences come from a woman aged 45-59 years with Graves' hyperthyroidism. CDR3s include the opening cysteine and the closing phenylalanine or tryptophan. The order of the fields is clone size, V gene, J gene, D gene, CDR3 length, CDR3 DNA, CDR3 protein. D genes are given only for firm matches. Clone size is given for some rows only: seen once, a few or many times, or a class if the clone is expanded.

.,TRBV28,TRBJ1-5,.,14,TGTGCCAGCAGTTCCCCCGGCGGTTATCAGCCCCAGCATTTT,CASSSPGGYQPQHF
few,TRBV6-1,TRBJ1-1,TRBD1,14,TGTGCCAGCAGTCGAACAGGGGTACCCCCTGAAGCTTTCTTT,CASSRTGVPPEAFF
few,TRBV7-8,TRBJ1-6,.,15,TGTGCCAGCAGCTTAGAAGGGGCCGCTAATTCACCCCTCCACTTT,CASSLEGAANSPLHF
few,TRBV10-2,TRBJ2-7,.,14,TGCGCCAGCAGTGAAATGGGGACTCCTTACGAGCAGTACTTC,CASSEMGTPYEQYF
many,TRBV5-1,TRBJ2-3,.,15,TGCGCCAGCAGCTTGGAGGACTCGGCCACAGATACGCAGTATTTT,CASSLEDSATDTQYF
few,TRBV20-1,TRBJ2-1,.,14,TGCAGTGCTAGACTAGCCCCCGCCTACAATGAGCAGTTCTTC,CSARLAPAYNEQFF
many,TRBV2,TRBJ2-3,TRBD1,13,TGTGCCAGCAGCGGACAGGATCGAGATACGCAGTATTTT,CASSGQDRDTQYF
many,TRBV6-2/TRBV6-3,TRBJ1-1,.,13,TGTGCCAGCTATGAGGGATTGAACACTGAAGCTTTCTTT,CASYEGLNTEAFF
few,TRBV12-3/TRBV12-4,TRBJ2-7,TRBD1,16,TGTGCCAGCAGTTCCTCGTCGACAGGGAAAACCTACGAGCAGTACTTC,CASSSSSTGKTYEQYF
many,TRBV28,TRBJ2-7,.,17,TGTGCCAGCAGTCCCCCCAGTACAGGGTTTGGCTACTACGAGCAGTACTTC,CASSPPSTGFGYYEQYF
many,TRBV3-1,TRBJ2-3,.,15,TGTGCCAGCAGCCGTGACATGGACTACACAGATACGCAGTATTTT,CASSRDMDYTDTQYF
.,TRBV7-9,TRBJ1-2,.,13,TGTGCCAGCAGCTTAGCAGGAGGGGATGGCTACACCTTC,CASSLAGGDGYTF
.,TRBV5-1,TRBJ1-1,.,11,TGCGCCAGCAGCTCATCATTGGGAGCTTTCTTT,CASSSSLGAFF
.,TRBV5-1,TRBJ2-7,TRBD2,18,TGCGCCAGCAGCTTGGTGGCTAGCGGGAGTCTGGGAGGCTACGAGCAGTACTTC,CASSLVASGSLGGYEQYF
many,TRBV5-1,TRBJ2-1,TRBD2,15,TGCGCCAGCAGCTCCCTAGCGGGGGGGAGCAATGAGCAGTTCTTC,CASSSLAGGSNEQFF
many,TRBV3-1,TRBJ2-6,.,16,TGTGCCAGCAGCCAAGGGCAAAATACGGGGGCCAACGTCCTGACTTTC,CASSQGQNTGANVLTF
many,TRBV3-1,TRBJ2-7,TRBD2,16,TGTGCCAGCAGCCCAGCATGGGACTACCTCTCCTACGAGCAGTACTTC,CASSPAWDYLSYEQYF
many,TRBV12-3/TRBV12-4,TRBJ1-4,TRBD1,14,TGTGCCAGCAGTGACAGGGTGGGTGATGAAAAACTGTTTTTT,CASSDRVGDEKLFF
.,TRBV3-1,TRBJ2-7,.,15,TGTGCCAGCAGCCAAGGTGACGGCACCCACTACGAGCAGTACTTC,CASSQGDGTHYEQYF
.,TRBV20-1,TRBJ2-3,TRBD2,16,TGCAGTGCTAGTCGCCTAGCGGGAGGGCTCACAGATACGCAGTATTTT,CSASRLAGGLTDTQYF
.,TRBV27,TRBJ2-1,.,16,TGTGCCAGCAGTCTATATCCCCCGGCCTTGGGCTCGGGGCAGTTCTTC,CASSLYPPALGSGQFF
many,TRBV27,TRBJ2-7,TRBD1,17,TGTGCCAGCAGTTCCCTTGGCGGGACAGGGGACTCCTACGAGCAGTACTTC,CASSSLGGTGDSYEQYF
many,TRBV28,TRBJ2-7,.,15,TGTGCCAGCAGTTTAAGGGGGGAATTGAGATACGAGCAGTACTTC,CASSLRGELRYEQYF
many,TRBV28,TRBJ1-4,.,17,TGTGCCAGCAGTTTCGGCCCACTAACGGGGACTAATGAAAAACTGTTTTTT,CASSFGPLTGTNEKLFF
many,TRBV5-1,TRBJ2-3,.,15,TGCGCCAGCAGCTTGGAAGGGAGACCCACAGATACGCAGTATTTT,CASSLEGRPTDTQYF
.,TRBV18,TRBJ2-3,TRBD2,14,TGTGCCAGCTCCGCGGCGGGGGGCACAGATACGCAGTATTTT,CASSAAGGTDTQYF
.,TRBV11-2,TRBJ2-5,.,15,TGTGCCAGCAGCTTAAGGACGGGCCTCATGGGGACCCAGTACTTC,CASSLRTGLMGTQYF
few,TRBV4-1,TRBJ2-1,.,12,TGCGCCAGCAGCTTATCAATAGATGAGCAGTTCTTC,CASSLSIDEQFF
many,TRBV11-1,TRBJ1-2,.,14,TGTGCCAGCAGCTTAACAGACGGGAACTATGGCTACACCTTC,CASSLTDGNYGYTF
many,TRBV12-3/TRBV12-4,TRBJ2-3,.,14,TGTGCCAGCAGTTTTTCGGGGGGCACAGATACGCAGTATTTT,CASSFSGGTDTQYF
many,TRBV20-1,TRBJ2-3,.,13,TGCAGTGCTAGAAGGGACAGCACAGATACGCAGTATTTT,CSARRDSTDTQYF
.,TRBV20-1,TRBJ1-6,.,15,TGCAGTGCCCAACAGAGGTCGACTGGGAATTCACCCCTCCACTTT,CSAQQRSTGNSPLHF
.,TRBV13,TRBJ2-3,TRBD1,15,TGTGCCAGCAGCCCACTGGGACAGGGAACAGATACGCAGTATTTT,CASSPLGQGTDTQYF
.,TRBV5-1,TRBJ2-5,.,12,TGCGCCAGCAGCGGATCACAAGAGACCCAGTACTTC,CASSGSQETQYF
few,TRBV20-1,TRBJ2-1,.,14,TGCAGTGCTAGAGCGGGAGCCCCCTACAATGAGCAGTTCTTC,CSARAGAPYNEQFF
.,TRBV20-1,TRBJ1-5,TRBD1,15,TGCAGTGCTAGCAAGACAGGGGGTACCAATCAGCCCCAGCATTTT,CSASKTGGTNQPQHF
.,TRBV30,TRBJ1-1,.,16,TGTGCCTGGCGACACCCGGGACACGAATTGAACACTGAAGCTTTCTTT,CAWRHPGHELNTEAFF
.,TRBV15,TRBJ2-5,TRBD2,14,TGTGCCATCAGTCGGACTAGCGGACAAGAGACCCAGTACTTC,CAISRTSGQETQYF
.,TRBV20-1,TRBJ1-2,.,16,TGCAGTGCTAGAGATCGAGAACCGGCTCCTGGTTATGGCTACACCTTC,CSARDREPAPGYGYTF
few,TRBV6-1,TRBJ1-6,.,14,TGTGCCAGCGGGGAGGACAGCGTTCGGTCACCCCTCCACTTT,CASGEDSVRSPLHF
few,TRBV6-6,TRBJ1-1,TRBD1,15,TGTGCCAGCAGTTACGCCGGGACAGGGAATGTGGTAGCTTTCTTT,CASSYAGTGNVVAFF
few,TRBV9,TRBJ2-3,TRBD2,14,TGTGCCAGCGCGGGAGCAGCTATAACAGATACGCAGTATTTT,CASAGAAITDTQYF
.,TRBV20-1,TRBJ2-5,.,15,TGCAGTGCTAGAGCTTCCACCGGAGGGAGGGAGACCCAGTACTTC,CSARASTGGRETQYF
.,TRBV5-4,TRBJ2-1,TRBD2,15,TGTGCCAGCAGCCTACGGGGGGGGACGTACAATGAGCAGTTCTTC,CASSLRGGTYNEQFF
.,TRBV9,TRBJ1-3,.,13,TGTGCCAGCCAGAAAAGCTCTGGAAACACCATATATTTT,CASQKSSGNTIYF
.,TRBV5-1,TRBJ2-6,TRBD2,18,TGCGCCAGCAGCCCTAGACTAGCGGGGGTTTCTGGGGCCAACGTCCTGACTTTC,CASSPRLAGVSGANVLTF
many,TRBV11-2,TRBJ2-1,.,17,TGTGCCAGCAGCTCAGTGGCCGGGACCGAGCACCCCAATGAGCAGTTCTTC,CASSSVAGTEHPNEQFF
few,TRBV2,TRBJ1-4,.,15,TGTGCCAGCAATACGGACATTGGCAAGAATGAAAAACTGTTTTTT,CASNTDIGKNEKLFF
.,TRBV30,TRBJ2-1,TRBD2,17,TGTGCCTGGACCGACCCGATGCGGGAGGCGAGCAGGGATGAGCAGTTCTTC,CAWTDPMREASRDEQFF
.,TRBV4-2,TRBJ1-2,TRBD1,17,TGTGCCAGCAGCCAAGAGGCCAGGGGGGCGGCGGACTATGGCTACACCTTC,CASSQEARGAADYGYTF
.,TRBV2,TRBJ2-7,TRBD1,16,TGTGCCAGCAGTGAGGCCGGTACGGGACAGGGGTGCGAGCAGTACTTC,CASSEAGTGQGCEQYF
many,TRBV5-1,TRBJ2-1,.,14,TGCGCCAGCAGCTATCAAACGACCTCGGGGGAGCAGTTCTTC,CASSYQTTSGEQFF
.,TRBV5-1,TRBJ2-5,TRBD1,15,TGCGCCAGCACCCCGGGACAGGGGGCTGTAGAGACCCAGTACTTC,CASTPGQGAVETQYF
many,TRBV20-1,TRBJ2-7,TRBD1,16,TGCAGTGCTTACCTCCGGGACAGGGGGCTATCCTACGAGCAGTACTTC,CSAYLRDRGLSYEQYF
few,TRBV2,TRBJ1-2,.,12,TGTGCCAGCAGCGACGGGGATGGAGGCTACACCTTC,CASSDGDGGYTF